The T cell receptor beta chain described here comes from a study of blood T cell repertoires in COVID-19. TCRdb's copy holds only in-frame clones and misses some; the assay was immunoSEQ multiplex PCR. There are approximately 470,000 clones in the sample; around 90% occur only once, and under 0.85% lies in the top ten. V lost 4 bases and J lost 0; bases outside the gene matches: 0. The germline gives CDR1 MNHEY, CDR2 SMNVEV (reference sequence). This CDR3 spans 14 amino acids. The rearrangement links TRBV27 to TRBJ1-2; 9 bases fit TRBD1. The clonotype comes from a woman aged 18-29 years who had recovered from COVID-19. Sequenced input: PBMCs or T cells enriched from blood (not recorded which). The CDR3: CASSYRGPNYGYTF. The CDR3 bases are TGTGCCAGCAGTTACAGGGGGCCTAACTATGGCTACACCTTC.